This record covers a single TCR beta chain. Its antigen remains unidentified. No base quality values were provided; no much bigger clone lies one nucleotide off. The collaborating institutions used their own protocols to collect whole blood in K2EDTA tubes. Collaborator samples were shipped for TCRbeta analysis as frozen whole blood, isolated PBMCs, or DNA extracted from either sample type. Trimming takes 4 bases off V and 0 bases off J; junction bases not matched to a gene: 3. The CDR3 contains 16 residues, cysteine and phenylalanine counted. The only DNA kept is the CDR3, 48 bases in frame from the first base. The germline V gene encodes CDR1 SGHNT and CDR2 YYREEE (reference sequence). The data derive from a study of blood T cell repertoires in COVID-19 (dated by TCRdb to 2020 to 2022). With respect to the entire study: Samples covering the acute and convalescent phases of COVID-19 were provided by collaborators in the United States, Italy and Spain. The material from the prospective study consisted of cDNA or gDNA derived from T cells, B-cell-depleted T cells, or PBMCs. The dataset comprised deeply sampled blood TCRbeta repertoires from subjects exposed to, actively infected with, or recovered from COVID-19. The repertoires were released in a freely available public database meant as a resource for research on the immune response to SARS-CoV-2. The samples were drawn from two sources: the first 160 participants of the ongoing ImmuneRACE study, and 1,000 to 1,500 subjects contributed by 6 global collaborators. A de-identified subject ID, COVID-19 status, age in years and sex were almost always included in the sample metadata. HLA class I and class II types, where available, came from metadata supplied by the sample provider rather than from assay-based typing. Findings and caveats that apply to the study as a whole: The amount of clinical and demographic metadata varied by source and participant and was provided uncurated.

TCRbeta CDR3 regions were amplified from genomic DNA using the immunoSEQ Assay, a bias-controlled multiplex PCR. On the authors' methods: The number of nucleated cells in each sample was estimated by amplification of reference gene primers within the assay. To quantify the absolute abundance of each unique TCRbeta CDR3 rearrangement, sequence reads were collapsed and filtered. For each sample, productive Simpson clonality was calculated as the square root of Simpson's diversity index over productive rearrangements. Entries here come from immuneACCESS through TCRdb and include only in-frame sequences with V and J called. Some clones fail to appear in such tables; in the studies checked, an unresolved V gene covers under half of the shortfall, and the cause of the remainder is unknown. From that table come the V and J calls and clone size; the DNA was used to work out D and trimming. This sample is represented by some 250,000 clones; 83% of them were singletons. 4.5% to 6.5% of the sample goes to the ten largest clones.

The V gene is TRBV5-4 and the J gene is TRBJ2-3; TRBD2 matches 12 bases in the middle. This receptor was obtained from an elderly man with acute or convalescent COVID-19. The sample consisted of peripheral blood. The CDR3 amino acid sequence is: CASSQGTSGSTDTQYF. The DNA sequence is given as TGTGCCAGCAGCCAAGGGACTAGCGGGAGCACAGATACGCAGTATTTT.